A selection of T cell receptor beta chains follows, all from one sample in a study of blood T cell repertoires in COVID-19. Profiled with immunoSEQ multiplex PCR; TCRdb holds only in-frame clones, not every one. Of 200,000 or so clones in the sample, almost 85% are singletons; the top ten hold about 6.9%. Source material: peripheral blood. The receptors derive from a human donor with acute or convalescent COVID-19. The donor label of this sample is uncertain. Each CDR3 is given without its conserved first and last residue. The order of the fields is D gene, clone size, V gene, J gene, CDR3 protein. A D gene is named only where the DNA matches it firmly. The listing skips clone size in some rows; elsewhere it reads once, few, many or a size class.

TRBD1	NA	TRBV5-4	TRBJ2-3	ASSPRQGSGTDTQY
TRBD1	NA	TRBV5-6	TRBJ1-2	ASSIGTGNYYGYT
NA	NA	TRBV6-1	TRBJ1-5	ASSEAPGGFGRRTSNQPQH
NA	once	TRBV27	TRBJ2-7	ASSLKGRDYEQY
NA	NA	TRBV3-1/TRBV3-2	TRBJ2-3	ASSPRRRDTQY
NA	NA	TRBV19	TRBJ1-2	ASSSSRWGRLIPPTNYGYT
NA	NA	TRBV20-1	TRBJ1-1	SASSGGKNTEAF
TRBD1	NA	TRBV24-1	TRBJ2-2	ATSDWDSVNTGELF
TRBD2	NA	TRBV14	TRBJ2-1	ASSRRLAGPYNEQF
TRBD1	NA	TRBV5-1	TRBJ1-4	ASSVGQGGEKLF
NA	NA	TRBV12-3/TRBV12-4	TRBJ1-1	ASSLSAEGEAF
NA	NA	TRBV19	TRBJ2-1	ASKPQGITYNEQF
NA	NA	TRBV7-2	TRBJ2-1	ASSLGPEYNEQF
TRBD1	NA	TRBV10-3	TRBJ1-1	AISRGQGPTEAF
NA	once	TRBV12-3/TRBV12-4	TRBJ1-4	ASNDGGGEKLF
TRBD1	NA	TRBV11-2	TRBJ2-5	ASSRGQAMKETQY
TRBD2	NA	TRBV30	TRBJ2-1	AWSWREGGYNEQF
TRBD1	once	TRBV27	TRBJ2-5	ASSSGQGRRETQY
NA	NA	TRBV5-5	TRBJ2-7	ASSFDTYEQY
NA	NA	TRBV16	TRBJ1-1	ASSQNSAGAFAEAF
TRBD2	NA	TRBV18	TRBJ2-1	ASGTSGYNEQF
NA	NA	TRBV4-3	TRBJ1-2	ASSQEGAGYT
NA	NA	TRBV14	TRBJ2-3	ASSQYQRVYTDTQY
TRBD1	NA	TRBV18	TRBJ1-1	ASSPPYSGGDTEAF
TRBD1	NA	TRBV27	TRBJ2-7	ASRTFPGQGAYEQY
NA	NA	TRBV6-2/TRBV6-3	TRBJ1-1	ASSYRGGTMNTEAF
TRBD2	NA	TRBV5-1	TRBJ2-3	ASSFSGTGDTQY
NA	NA	TRBV7-3	TRBJ1-1	ASSLGGNAEAF
TRBD1	NA	TRBV3-1/TRBV3-2	TRBJ1-2	ASSLLGTGDRGGYT
TRBD1	once	TRBV27	TRBJ2-1	ASSLLQGAKYNEQF
TRBD2	NA	TRBV9	TRBJ2-1	ASSFLAGAYEQF
TRBD1	NA	TRBV30	TRBJ2-7	ATGAGGAYEQY
NA	NA	TRBV5-1	TRBJ1-1	ASSLQGPMNTEAF
TRBD2	few	TRBV10-3	TRBJ2-1	AIREREWYNEQF
TRBD1	NA	TRBV7-8	TRBJ1-4	ASSPRDRPTNEKLF
TRBD1	NA	TRBV11-2	TRBJ2-7	ASSDWTGTYEQY
TRBD2	NA	TRBV27	TRBJ2-1	ASSFFGRATGYNEQF
TRBD1	NA	TRBV5-6	TRBJ2-5	ASSLSGGETQY
TRBD1	NA	TRBV19	TRBJ1-4	ASSRTTGGANEKLF
NA	NA	TRBV6-5	TRBJ1-2	ASSYRGSRGYT
TRBD2	NA	TRBV5-1	TRBJ2-2	ASQRLAGESTGELF
TRBD1	NA	TRBV14	TRBJ1-6	ASSPGQGGFSYNSPLH
TRBD2	few	TRBV6-4	TRBJ2-3	ASSVAGAKDTQY
NA	NA	TRBV7-9	TRBJ2-7	ASSLLGGALDEQY
TRBD2	NA	TRBV18	TRBJ2-3	ASSTTSGSGDTQY
NA	once	TRBV9	TRBJ2-7	ASSVDGRRAAGQY
NA	NA	TRBV5-1	TRBJ1-2	ASSSRASSYGYT
TRBD2	NA	TRBV6-2/TRBV6-3	TRBJ2-5	ASSFPLRLAGNQETQY
NA	NA	TRBV6-1	TRBJ1-5	ASSETVLNQPQH
NA	NA	TRBV5-1	TRBJ2-2	ASSLGGPTGELF
NA	once	TRBV28	TRBJ2-4	ASGGGLAKNIQY
TRBD2	few	TRBV6-5	TRBJ2-1	ASTTGTSGYNEQF